One sample yielded the 11 T cell receptor beta chains listed below, sequenced in a study of T cell responses to AZD1222 COVID-19 vaccine. Measured with immunoSEQ multiplex PCR; TCRdb has only the in-frame clones, and not every one. The table has 100,000 to 150,000 clones, roughly 88% seen once. The sequencing here drew on peripheral blood, taken on day 0 of MenACWY control vaccination. These receptors were collected from an adult in good health.

The chain uses TRBV3-1 (or the pseudogene TRBV3-2) and TRBJ2-7; no reliable D call. Germline V lookup: CDR1 LGHDT, CDR2 YNNKEL (reference sequence). Trimming removed 1 base from V and 6 bases from J, with 10 bases in between. The CDR3 loop spans 13 amino acids. Written as DNA, the CDR3 is TGTGCCAGCAGCCAAGGATCCTTTTCCGAGCAGTACGTC. Translating gives CASSQGSFSEQYV.

This clone showed up just a few times. V and J are TRBV14 and TRBJ2-7, with 9 bases that match TRBD2. Germline V CDR1 and CDR2: SGHDN, FVKESK. CDR3 length: 13 amino acids. The V and J ends lost 4 bases and 2 bases, in that order; junction bases with no gene match: 0. Written as DNA, the CDR3 is TGTGCCAGCAGCCGGACTAGCGCCTACGAGCAGTACTTC. Amino acids: CASSRTSAYEQYF.

The chain is built from TRBV3-1 (or the pseudogene TRBV3-2) and TRBJ1-3; D call uncertain. V lost 1 base and J 0 bases, leaving 7 bases between the germline ends. CDR3 length equals 15 residues. Germline CDR1 reads LGHDT; CDR2 reads YNNKEL (reference sequence). CDR3 in DNA: TGTGCCAGCAGCCAAGGGTACAGCTCTGGAAACACCATATATTTT. Translating it yields CASSQGYSSGNTIYF.

CDR3 amino acids: CASSRGGTGDEKLFF. CDR3 bases: TGTGCCAGCAGTCGGGGCGGGACAGGGGATGAAAAACTGTTTTTT. This chain joins TRBV28 and TRBJ1-4, with 10 bases identical to TRBD1. This CDR3 contains 15 residues. Trimming at V came to 5 bases and at J to 6 bases, leaving 6 bases not matched to a gene. Germline CDR1 is MDHEN and CDR2 is SYDVKM.

The chain carries TRBV4-3 and TRBJ1-2; D uncertain. Germline assignment: CDR1 LGHNA and CDR2 YSLEER. The V and J ends lost 4 bases and 4 bases respectively, with 19 bases between them. There are 16 residues in the CDR3. The CDR3 region has the DNA TGCGCCAGCAGCCCAGGAAGAATGCGTGGAGGCTATGGCTACACCTTC. Translation: CASSPGRMRGGYGYTF.

V usage is TRBV2 and J usage is TRBJ1-5, with D possibly being TRBD1 (6 bases). The CDR3 loop spans 16 amino acids. Deletions cut 6 bases from V and 5 bases from J, with 20 bases between. The V gene's germline CDR1 is SNHLY and CDR2 FYNNEI. The CDR3 nucleotides are TGTGCCAGCAGCGCTTGGGGGGCAGGGATCGATCAGCCCCAGCATTTT. Amino acids: CASSAWGAGIDQPQHF.

The V call is TRBV6-4, the J call TRBJ1-1; maybe TRBD1 (5 bases). The CDR3 totals 14 residues. The germline V and J ends were trimmed by 6 bases and 1 base, with 12 bases remaining between them. CDR1 and CDR2 from the germline V gene are MRHNA and SNTAGT. The CDR3 region is CASSPDIGNTEAFF. The CDR3 bases are TGTGCCAGCAGCCCGGACATAGGGAACACTGAAGCTTTCTTT.

V gene TRBV6-5 combines with J gene TRBJ1-5; D gene ambiguous. Deletions cut 7 bases from V and 4 bases from J, with 11 bases between. The CDR3 spans 13 residues. CDR1 MNHEY and CDR2 SVGAGI come from the germline V gene. The CDR3 protein is CASTQSLNQPQHF. The CDR3 bases are TGTGCCAGCACCCAATCCTTAAATCAGCCCCAGCATTTT.

CDR3 residues: CASSPGQQNTEAFF. As DNA, the CDR3 is TGTGCCAGCTCACCCGGACAACAGAACACTGAAGCTTTCTTT. The chain combines TRBV18 with TRBJ1-1; D possibly corresponds to TRBD1 (5 bases). Germline CDR1 reads KGHSH; CDR2 reads LQKENI. Trimming stripped 3 bases from V and 1 base from J, with 9 bases between. This CDR3 contains 14 residues.

The rearrangement joins TRBV7-9 to TRBJ2-7, with TRBD1 matching 10 bases. This CDR3 contains 15 residues. After removal of 6 bases from V and 2 bases from J, the junction contained 7 bases not matched to a gene. The germline V gene encodes CDR1 SEHNR and CDR2 FQNEAQ (reference sequence). This chain's CDR3 is CASSSIGQGAYEQYF. CDR3 in DNA: TGTGCCAGCAGTTCCATCGGACAGGGGGCCTACGAGCAGTACTTC.

This chain uses TRBV28 with TRBJ1-6; D is unresolved. Germline values: CDR1 MDHEN, CDR2 SYDVKM. The CDR3 has 13 residues. Trimming left V 6 bases short and J 2 bases short, with 5 bases between. Written as DNA, the CDR3 is TGTGCCAGCAGGAACACCTATAATTCACCCCTCCACTTT. Translating gives CASRNTYNSPLHF.